The 23 T cell receptor beta chains listed next were all sequenced from one sample in a study of blood T cell repertoires in COVID-19. Clones were sequenced by immunoSEQ multiplex PCR, and TCRdb holds only the in-frame ones, with some missing. This sample yields around 71,000 clones, of which roughly nine tenths are seen a single time; 1.9% belongs to the top ten. The sample taken for sequencing was peripheral blood. Source of these receptors: a woman aged 55-69 years with acute or convalescent COVID-19.

The V gene is TRBV4-3, the J gene TRBJ2-7; 7 nucleotides line up with TRBD1. This CDR3 has 15 amino acids. With V trimmed by 3 bases and J by 1 base, 6 bases remained unmatched. CDR1 and CDR2 (germline): LGHNA, YSLEER. The DNA of the CDR3 is TGCGCCAGCAGCCAGGCCAGGGGGTTTTCCTACGAGCAGTACTTC. Translating gives CASSQARGFSYEQYF.

The rearrangement joins TRBV6-2 or TRBV6-3 to TRBJ2-7, with 8 bases that match TRBD2. Trimming at V came to 0 bases and at J to 5 bases, leaving 6 bases not matched to a gene. The CDR3 is 15 amino acids. CDR1 MNHEY and CDR2 SVGEGT come from the germline V gene. This chain's CDR3 is CASSYSAGVGNEQYF. CDR3 nucleotide sequence: TGTGCCAGCAGTTACTCAGCGGGAGTGGGAAACGAGCAGTACTTC.

The gene calls are TRBV3-1 (or the pseudogene TRBV3-2) and TRBJ1-1; D uncertain. The CDR3 is made up of 13 amino acids. Germline CDR1 LGHDT, CDR2 YNNKEL (reference sequence). V shed 3 bases and J shed 7 bases, with 12 bases lying between them. CDR3 coding DNA: TGTGCCAGCAGCCAGGGTTCGACGGGTGAAGCTTTCTTT. Its translation is CASSQGSTGEAFF.

V is TRBV9 and J is TRBJ1-1; perhaps TRBD1 as D (5 bases). Germline lookup yields CDR1 SGDLS and CDR2 YYNGEE. This CDR3 has 14 residues. With 4 bases removed from V and 1 base from J, the gap between germline ends came to 11 bases. The CDR3 protein is CASSFLGGNTEAFF. The CDR3 region has the DNA TGTGCCAGCAGCTTCCTCGGGGGGAACACTGAAGCTTTCTTT.

This clone was counted a single time. The rearrangement joins TRBV2 to TRBJ2-5; D perhaps matches TRBD2 (6 bases). The germline V gene encodes CDR1 SNHLY and CDR2 FYNNEI. The CDR3 consists of 13 residues. The V end lost 5 bases, the J end lost 2 bases, and 9 bases lay between the germline ends. CDR3 amino acids: CASSSSGQETQYF. Here the CDR3 DNA reads TGTGCCAGCAGTAGTAGCGGACAAGAGACCCAGTACTTC.

The rearrangement joins TRBV3-1 (or the pseudogene TRBV3-2) to TRBJ2-1; 16 positions match TRBD2. Trimming cost V 2 bases and J 5 bases; bases outside gene matches: 6. The germline gives CDR1 LGHDT, CDR2 YNNKEL (reference sequence). This CDR3 has 18 amino acids. The CDR3 here is CASSQSPGLAGGNNEQFF. For the CDR3, the DNA is TGTGCCAGCAGCCAATCCCCGGGACTAGCGGGGGGGAACAATGAGCAGTTCTTC.

This clone was recorded once. This chain links TRBV11-2 with TRBJ2-7, with D unresolved. V was trimmed by 3 bases and J by 0 bases, leaving 9 bases between them. Germline V gene lookup returns CDR1 SGHAT and CDR2 FQNNGV. This CDR3 comprises 14 residues. The CDR3 bases are TGTGCCAGCAGCTTGTCCGCGAGCTCCTACGAGCAGTACTTC. Translation: CASSLSASSYEQYF.

This clone appeared a few times. CDR3 loop: CASSPLRNTEAFF. The DNA of the CDR3 is TGTGCCAGCAGTCCCCTGCGGAACACTGAAGCTTTCTTT. The V and J genes are TRBV12-3 or TRBV12-4 and TRBJ1-1; D is undetermined. The germline V and J ends were trimmed by 5 bases and 1 base, with 8 bases remaining between them. The length of the CDR3 is 13 residues.

The chain carries TRBV4-3 and TRBJ2-1; the match to TRBD2 covers 9 bases. There are 18 residues in the CDR3. J lost 4 bases, V lost 0 bases, and 10 bases had no gene match. CDR1 and CDR2 (germline): LGHNA, YSLEER. The CDR3 DNA follows: TGCGCCAGCAGCCAAGAACATCAGGGACTAGCAGTATACAATGAGCAGTTCTTC. It encodes CASSQEHQGLAVYNEQFF.

V and J are TRBV6-5 and TRBJ2-5; D ambiguous. The germline V and J ends were trimmed by 8 bases and 2 bases, with 6 bases remaining between them. CDR3 size: 11 residues. Germline CDR1 reads MNHEY; CDR2 reads SVGAGI. Written as DNA, the CDR3 is TGTGCCAGCCAGTTTCAAGAGACCCAGTACTTC. Protein: CASQFQETQYF.

This clone was seen a handful of times. The junction does not match germline at one end; this may be a read error. At the DNA level, this CDR3 is encoded by other sequences in the same sample as well. V gene TRBV5-1 combines with J gene TRBJ2-2, with D maybe TRBD2 (7 bases). Germline V gives CDR1 SGHRS, CDR2 YFSETQ. CDR3 length equals 16 residues. CDR3 loop: CASSPRGGANTGELFF. In DNA, the CDR3 is TGCGCCAGCAGCCCCCGAGGGGGGGCGAATACCGGGGAGCTGTTTTTT.

The CDR3 bases are TGCAGCGTTGAAGTGTCGGCCCGGGGGGCAGGAGGCTACACCTTC. As protein: CSVEVSARGAGGYTF. This chain connects TRBV29-1 to TRBJ1-2; a possible D gene is TRBD1 (6 bases). The germline V and J ends were trimmed by 1 base and 8 bases, with 20 bases remaining between them. CDR3 size: 15 residues. Germline values: CDR1 SQVTM, CDR2 ANQGSEA.

The rearrangement uses TRBV11-2 and TRBJ2-5, with D perhaps matching TRBD2 (7 bases). The CDR3 covers 19 residues. Per the germline V gene, CDR1 is SGHAT and CDR2 is FQNNGV. The V and J ends lost 1 base and 3 bases respectively, with 24 bases between them. CDR3 in DNA: TGTGCCAGCAGCTTAGGAGCACCCTCCGGTGAGGGGGGGGAAGAGACCCAGTACTTC. The encoded protein is CASSLGAPSGEGGEETQYF.

This clone has a single count. This chain uses TRBV7-6 with TRBJ2-3, with D maybe TRBD2 (5 bases). Germline V gene sequence: CDR1 SGHVS, CDR2 FNYEAQ. Trimming took off 5 bases at V and 0 bases at J, with 12 bases between the two ends. CDR3 length: 15 residues. CDR3: CASSPSGSSTDTQYF. The CDR3 coding sequence is TGTGCCAGCAGCCCAAGTGGGAGTAGCACAGATACGCAGTATTTT.

V gene TRBV28 combines with J gene TRBJ1-2; D uncertain. Trimming removed 4 bases from V and 2 bases from J, with 2 bases in between. This CDR3 comprises 11 residues. The germline gives CDR1 MDHEN, CDR2 SYDVKM. The chain's CDR3 is CASSSNYGYTF. The CDR3 DNA sequence: TGTGCCAGCAGTTCAAACTATGGCTACACCTTC.

The V gene is TRBV28, the J gene TRBJ2-1; 15 bases agree with TRBD2. The V and J ends lost 3 bases and 7 bases, in that order; junction bases with no gene match: 10. Germline-derived CDR1 and CDR2 are MDHEN and SYDVKM. The CDR3 totals 18 residues. The CDR3 region has the DNA TGTGCCAGCAGTTTTGGCTGGACTAGCGGGAGGGGGGTTAATGAGCAGTTCTTC. This encodes CASSFGWTSGRGVNEQFF.

This chain uses TRBV7-2 with TRBJ2-7; weak D call: TRBD1 (7 bases). CDR3 size: 15 residues. Germline CDR1 and CDR2: SGHTA and FQGNSA. The V and J ends lost 6 bases and 1 base respectively, with 16 bases between them. The CDR3 is CASREGQTHSYEQYF. The CDR3, as DNA: TGTGCCAGCAGGGAGGGACAGACCCATTCCTACGAGCAGTACTTC.

The rearrangement joins TRBV6-5 to TRBJ1-1; possibly TRBD1 for D (6 bases). In germline, CDR1 is MNHEY, CDR2 SVGAGI. This CDR3 has 16 residues. The germline V and J ends were trimmed by 0 bases and 0 bases, with 11 bases remaining between them. CDR3 in amino acids: CASSYSRTVMNTEAFF. In DNA form, the CDR3 reads TGTGCCAGCAGTTACTCAAGGACAGTCATGAACACTGAAGCTTTCTTT.

This rearrangement joins TRBV28 to TRBJ1-2; D not resolved. V lost 5 bases to trimming and J lost 8 bases, with 18 bases between them. The V gene's germline CDR1 is MDHEN and CDR2 SYDVKM. The CDR3 spans 14 residues. CDR3 loop: CASSAEDRPWGYTF. CDR3 DNA: TGTGCCAGCAGTGCGGAAGATCGTCCTTGGGGCTACACCTTC.

The chain couples TRBV13 to TRBJ1-1, with a possible D match to TRBD1 (5 bases). The ends were cut back, 2 bases at V and 0 bases at J, with 7 bases in the middle. In germline, CDR1 is PRHDT, CDR2 FYEKMQ (reference sequence). The CDR3 spans 14 residues. CDR3 coding DNA: TGTGCCAGCAGCTTACAGGGCTTGAACACTGAAGCTTTCTTT. Its translation: CASSLQGLNTEAFF.

The J gene is TRBJ1-5, the V gene TRBV24-1; D unclear. The CDR3 totals 12 residues. V lost 3 bases, J lost 4 bases, and 3 bases lay in between. Germline loops: CDR1 KGHDR, CDR2 SFDVKD. In nucleotides, the CDR3 is TGTGCCACCAGTGATCCGAATCAGCCCCAGCATTTT. Its translation: CATSDPNQPQHF.

Worth noting for this clone: Other DNA sequences from this sample encode an identical CDR3 as well. The J gene is TRBJ1-5, the V gene TRBV29-1, with D unclear. CDR3 length equals 14 residues. V shed 4 bases and J shed 0 bases, with 10 bases lying between them. Germline CDR1 reads SQVTM; CDR2 reads ANQGSEA. In nucleotides, the CDR3 is TGCAGCGTTGTGGAGGCGGATAGCAATCAGCCCCAGCATTTT. It encodes CSVVEADSNQPQHF. Supplemented by reference TRBV29-1 and TRBJ1-5, the full variable domain reads SAVISQKPSRDICQRGTSLTIQCQVDSQVTMMFWYRQQPGQSLTLIATANQGSEATYESGFVIDKFPISRPNLTFSTLTVSNMSPEDSSIYLCSVVEADSNQPQHFGDGTRLSIL.

Points on this clone: One junction end does not reproduce the germline sequence, and a read error may be involved. The V gene is TRBV4-1, the J gene TRBJ1-1; D might be TRBD1 (6 bases). The germline V gene has CDR1 MGHRA and CDR2 YSYEKL. The CDR3 length is 15 residues. The CDR3 sequence is CASSPIEGVNAEAFF. For the CDR3, the DNA is TGCGCCAGCAGCCCGATTGAGGGGGTGAACGCTGAAGCTTTCTTT.